These 8 T cell receptor beta chains share one sample of origin, sequenced in a study of cytomegalovirus exposure and HLA in healthy donors. Primers: 60 Vbeta forward and 13 Jbeta reverse. The table came from immunoSEQ multiplex PCR; TCRdb's copy has only in-frame clones and leaves some out. Counted here are 90,000 to 100,000 clones, about 72% occurring once; the ten biggest clones make up about 20%. Input material: PBMCs. These TCRs come from a woman aged 60-75 years in good health and CMV-seropositive.

The chain couples TRBV5-1 to TRBJ2-5; possible D gene TRBD1, 6 bases. Trimming removed 4 bases from V and 5 bases from J, with 15 bases in between. CDR3 length: 14 amino acids. Germline V lookup: CDR1 SGHRS, CDR2 YFSETQ. CDR3 region: CASSLQGARETQYF. DNA of the CDR3: TGCGCCAGCAGCCTACAGGGAGCTCGGGAGACCCAGTACTTC.

The chain carries TRBV27 and TRBJ2-2; D unresolved. Trimming removed 3 bases at V and 5 bases at J, with 4 bases between. Looked up from germline, CDR1 is MNHEY and CDR2 is SMNVEV (reference sequence). The CDR3 loop spans 12 amino acids. The CDR3 DNA follows: TGTGCCAGCAGTTTCCATACCGGGGAGCTGTTTTTT. It specifies CASSFHTGELFF.

The gene calls are TRBV2 and TRBJ1-5, with TRBD1 matching 9 bases. CDR1 SNHLY and CDR2 FYNNEI come from the germline V gene. The CDR3 length is 14 residues. V lost 6 bases to trimming and J lost 1 base; unmatched junction nucleotides: 1. DNA for the CDR3: TGTGCCAGCAGGGACAGGGGCAGCAATCAGCCCCAGCATTTT. Protein sequence: CASRDRGSNQPQHF.

This chain connects TRBV28 to TRBJ2-1, with 11 nucleotides matching TRBD2. This CDR3 spans 17 amino acids. The V segment lost 6 bases and the J segment 7 bases; nucleotides outside the gene matches: 14. Germline lookup yields CDR1 MDHEN and CDR2 SYDVKM. CDR3 sequence: CASSSLGVAGGWNEQFF. The CDR3 DNA reads TGTGCCAGCAGCTCCCTGGGGGTAGCGGGAGGGTGGAATGAGCAGTTCTTC.

The rearrangement joins TRBV30 to TRBJ2-7; D gene ambiguous. The CDR3 spans 15 residues. Germline CDR1 reads GTSNPN; CDR2 reads SVGIG (reference sequence). V was cut by 2 bases and J by 0 bases, with 14 bases left in between. Written as DNA, the CDR3 is TGTGCCTGGAGTTACGCTTCTGCCAGCTCCTACGAGCAGTACTTC. Translated, it gives CAWSYASASSYEQYF.

The V and J genes are TRBV29-1 and TRBJ2-3, with TRBD2 identical over 12 bases. CDR3 length equals 14 residues. Looked up from germline, CDR1 is SQVTM and CDR2 is ANQGSEA. Trimming at V came to 7 bases and at J to 4 bases, leaving 6 bases not matched to a gene. CDR3 sequence (DNA): TGCAGCGCTAGACTAGCGGGAGCTGCAGATACGCAGTATTTT. Translation gives CSARLAGAADTQYF.

This sequence joins TRBV6-1 and TRBJ1-2; TRBD1 matches 9 bases. The CDR3 spans 16 residues. Germline trimming cut 0 bases from V and 5 bases from J; bases unmatched to any gene: 7. CDR1 and CDR2 (germline): MNHNS, SASEGT. The CDR3 region has the DNA TGTGCCAGCAGTGAAGCGCAGGGACAGGGCTGGTATGGCTACACCTTC. This encodes CASSEAQGQGWYGYTF.

This clone was seen just once. The V call is TRBV4-1, the J call TRBJ2-7, with 12 bases that match TRBD2. With 4 bases clipped from V and 5 bases from J, the junction kept 6 bases outside the gene matches. CDR3 length: 15 amino acids. Germline V gene sequence: CDR1 MGHRA, CDR2 YSYEKL. Here the CDR3 DNA reads TGCGCCAGCAGCCCAGGACTAGCGGGAATCAACGAGCAGTACTTC. This encodes CASSPGLAGINEQYF.